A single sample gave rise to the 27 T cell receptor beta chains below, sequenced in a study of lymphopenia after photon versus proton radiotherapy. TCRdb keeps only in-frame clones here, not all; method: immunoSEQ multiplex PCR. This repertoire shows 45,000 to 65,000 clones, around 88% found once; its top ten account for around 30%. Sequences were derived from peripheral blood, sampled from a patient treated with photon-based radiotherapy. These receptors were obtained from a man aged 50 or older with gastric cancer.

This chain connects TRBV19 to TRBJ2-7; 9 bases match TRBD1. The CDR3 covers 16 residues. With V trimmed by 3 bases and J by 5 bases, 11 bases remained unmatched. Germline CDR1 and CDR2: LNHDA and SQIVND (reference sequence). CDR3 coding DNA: TGTGCCAGTAGTATTCGAGTTGGGACAGGGTTGAACGAGCAGTACTTC. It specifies CASSIRVGTGLNEQYF.

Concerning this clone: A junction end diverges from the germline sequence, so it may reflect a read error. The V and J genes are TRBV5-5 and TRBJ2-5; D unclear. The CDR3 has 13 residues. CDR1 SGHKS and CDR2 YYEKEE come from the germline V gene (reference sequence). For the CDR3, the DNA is TGTGCCAGCAGCTTGACCTTGTTAGAGGCCCAGTACTTC. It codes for CASSLTLLEAQYF.

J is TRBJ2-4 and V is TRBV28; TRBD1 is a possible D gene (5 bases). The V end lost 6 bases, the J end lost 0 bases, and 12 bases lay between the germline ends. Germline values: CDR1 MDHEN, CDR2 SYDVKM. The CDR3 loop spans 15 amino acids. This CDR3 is CASRGSQGAKNIQYF. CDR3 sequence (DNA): TGTGCCAGCAGGGGGTCCCAGGGAGCCAAAAACATTCAGTACTTC.

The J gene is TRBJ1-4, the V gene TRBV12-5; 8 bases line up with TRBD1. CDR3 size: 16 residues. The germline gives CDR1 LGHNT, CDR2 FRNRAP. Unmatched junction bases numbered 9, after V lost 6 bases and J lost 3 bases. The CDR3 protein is CASGLQGAIANEKLFF. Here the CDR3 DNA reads TGTGCTAGTGGCCTGCAGGGGGCTATCGCTAATGAAAAACTGTTTTTT.

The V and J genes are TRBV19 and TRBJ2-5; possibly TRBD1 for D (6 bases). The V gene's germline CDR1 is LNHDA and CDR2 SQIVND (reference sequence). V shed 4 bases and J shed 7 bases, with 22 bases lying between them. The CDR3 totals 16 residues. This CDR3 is CASSKRGAQVGATQYF. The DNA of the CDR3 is TGTGCCAGTAGTAAGCGTGGGGCTCAGGTGGGGGCGACCCAGTACTTC.

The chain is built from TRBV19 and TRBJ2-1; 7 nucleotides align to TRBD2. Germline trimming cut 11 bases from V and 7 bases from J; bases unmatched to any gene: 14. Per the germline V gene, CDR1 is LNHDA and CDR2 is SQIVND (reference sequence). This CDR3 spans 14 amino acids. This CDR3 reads CAVSGLRIGNEQFF. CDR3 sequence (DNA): TGTGCCGTTTCGGGACTACGAATAGGTAATGAGCAGTTCTTC.

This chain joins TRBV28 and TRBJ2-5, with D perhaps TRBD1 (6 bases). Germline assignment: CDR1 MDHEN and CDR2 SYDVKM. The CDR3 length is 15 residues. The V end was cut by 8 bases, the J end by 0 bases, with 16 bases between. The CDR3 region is CASLSRWDNQETQYF. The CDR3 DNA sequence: TGTGCCAGCTTAAGCAGATGGGACAACCAAGAGACCCAGTACTTC.

The CDR3 nucleotides read TGTGCCAGCAGTTTACGTCCAGGGGGGACTGAAGCTTTCTTT. It translates to CASSLRPGGTEAFF. The chain is built from TRBV27 and TRBJ1-1, with TRBD1 matching over 7 bases. This CDR3 is 14 amino acids long. The V and J ends lost 2 bases and 5 bases, in that order; junction bases with no gene match: 5. Germline loops: CDR1 MNHEY, CDR2 SMNVEV (reference sequence).

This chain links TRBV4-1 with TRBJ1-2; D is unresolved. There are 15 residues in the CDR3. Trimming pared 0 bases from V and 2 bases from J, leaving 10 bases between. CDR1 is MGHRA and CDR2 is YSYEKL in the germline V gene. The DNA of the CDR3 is TGCGCCAGCAGCCAAGAGGCAGGCACAAACTATGGCTACACCTTC. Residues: CASSQEAGTNYGYTF.

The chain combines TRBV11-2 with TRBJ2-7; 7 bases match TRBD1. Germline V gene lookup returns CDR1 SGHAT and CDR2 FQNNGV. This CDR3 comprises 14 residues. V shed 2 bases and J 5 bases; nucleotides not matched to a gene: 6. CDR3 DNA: TGTGCCAGCAGCTTAAAGAGGGGGCAGAACGAGCAGTACTTC. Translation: CASSLKRGQNEQYF.

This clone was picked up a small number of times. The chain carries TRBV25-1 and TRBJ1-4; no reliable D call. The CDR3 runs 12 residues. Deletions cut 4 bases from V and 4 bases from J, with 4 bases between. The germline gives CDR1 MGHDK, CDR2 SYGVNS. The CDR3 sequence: CASSVVNEKLFF. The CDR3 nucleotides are TGTGCCAGCAGTGTCGTTAATGAAAAACTGTTTTTT.

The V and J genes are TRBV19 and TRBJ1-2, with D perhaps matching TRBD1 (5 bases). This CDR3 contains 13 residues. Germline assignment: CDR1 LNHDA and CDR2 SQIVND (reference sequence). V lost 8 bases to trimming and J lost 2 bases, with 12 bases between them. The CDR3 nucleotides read TGTGCCAGTCATTTTGACAGAAACTATGGCTACACCTTC. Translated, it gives CASHFDRNYGYTF.

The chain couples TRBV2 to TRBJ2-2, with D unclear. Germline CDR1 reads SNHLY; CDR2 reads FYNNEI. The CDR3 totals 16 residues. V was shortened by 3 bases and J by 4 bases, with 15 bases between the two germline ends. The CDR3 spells CASSERPGSLTGELFF. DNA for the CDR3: TGTGCCAGCAGTGAGCGTCCAGGCAGCCTCACCGGGGAGCTGTTTTTT.

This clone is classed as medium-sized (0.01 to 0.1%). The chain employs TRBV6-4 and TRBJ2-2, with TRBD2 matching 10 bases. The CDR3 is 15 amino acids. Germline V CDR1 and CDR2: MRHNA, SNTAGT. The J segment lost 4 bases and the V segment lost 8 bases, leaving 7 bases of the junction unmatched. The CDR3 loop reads CASSSGSSLTGELFF. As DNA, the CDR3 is TGTGCCAGCTCTAGCGGGAGTTCTCTCACCGGGGAGCTGTTTTTT.

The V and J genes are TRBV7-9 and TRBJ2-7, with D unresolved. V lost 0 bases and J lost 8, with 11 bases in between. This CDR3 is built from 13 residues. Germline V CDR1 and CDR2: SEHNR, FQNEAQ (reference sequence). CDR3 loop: CASSLADLGQQYF. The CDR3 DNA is TGTGCCAGCAGCTTAGCGGACCTCGGCCAGCAGTACTTC. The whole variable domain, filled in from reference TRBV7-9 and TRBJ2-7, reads DTGVSQNPRHKITKRGQNVTFRCDPISEHNRLYWYRQTLGQGPEFLTYFQNEAQLEKSRLLSDRFSAERPKGSFSTLEIQRTEQGDSAMYLCASSLADLGQQYFGPGTRLTVT.

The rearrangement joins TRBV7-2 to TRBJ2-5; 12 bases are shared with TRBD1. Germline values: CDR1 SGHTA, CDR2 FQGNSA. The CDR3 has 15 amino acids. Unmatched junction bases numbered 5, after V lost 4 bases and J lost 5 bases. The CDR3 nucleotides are TGTGCCAGCAGCTCCGGGACAGGGGGCTACGAGACCCAGTACTTC. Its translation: CASSSGTGGYETQYF.

The CDR3 region is CASSRGTSSTDTQYF. The CDR3 bases are TGTGCCAGCAGCCGTGGGACGTCGAGCACAGATACGCAGTATTTT. The gene calls are TRBV5-6 and TRBJ2-3; D might be TRBD1 or TRBD2, each matching 5 bases. CDR1 is SGHDT, CDR2 YYEEEE, per germline. V was pared by 4 bases and J by 0 bases, with 12 bases between. CDR3 length equals 15 residues.

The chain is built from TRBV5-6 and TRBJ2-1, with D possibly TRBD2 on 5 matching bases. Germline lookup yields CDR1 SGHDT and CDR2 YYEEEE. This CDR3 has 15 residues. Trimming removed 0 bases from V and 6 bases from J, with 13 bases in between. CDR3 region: CASSLVPGFGNEQFF. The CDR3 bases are TGTGCCAGCAGCTTGGTTCCGGGGTTCGGCAATGAGCAGTTCTTC.

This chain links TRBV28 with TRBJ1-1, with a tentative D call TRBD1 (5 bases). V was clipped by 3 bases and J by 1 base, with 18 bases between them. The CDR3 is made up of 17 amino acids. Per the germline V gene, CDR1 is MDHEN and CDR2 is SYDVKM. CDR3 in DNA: TGTGCCAGCAGTTTGGGTCGATATTCAGGGAAGAACACTGAAGCTTTCTTT. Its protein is CASSLGRYSGKNTEAFF.

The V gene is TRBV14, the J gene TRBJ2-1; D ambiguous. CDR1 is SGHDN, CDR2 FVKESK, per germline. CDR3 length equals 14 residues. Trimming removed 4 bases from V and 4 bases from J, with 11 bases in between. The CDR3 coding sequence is TGTGCCAGCAGCCTTGACTTGCTATACAATGAGCAGTTCTTC. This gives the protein CASSLDLLYNEQFF.

The CDR3 loop reads CASSPGLAGVDEQFF. As DNA, the CDR3 is TGCGCCAGCAGCCCCGGCCTAGCGGGAGTAGATGAGCAGTTCTTC. The chain has TRBV5-1 and TRBJ2-1, with 10 bases fitting TRBD2. Losses at the gene ends were 4 bases for V and 8 bases for J; bases not matched to a gene: 9. The CDR3 consists of 15 residues. Germline lookup yields CDR1 SGHRS and CDR2 YFSETQ.

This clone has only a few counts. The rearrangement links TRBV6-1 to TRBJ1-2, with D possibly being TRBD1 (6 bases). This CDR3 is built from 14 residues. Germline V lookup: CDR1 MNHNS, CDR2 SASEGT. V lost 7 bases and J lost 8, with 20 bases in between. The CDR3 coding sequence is TGTGCCAGCACCCCGTCTAGGGGGGCGGGGGGCTACACCTTC. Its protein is CASTPSRGAGGYTF.

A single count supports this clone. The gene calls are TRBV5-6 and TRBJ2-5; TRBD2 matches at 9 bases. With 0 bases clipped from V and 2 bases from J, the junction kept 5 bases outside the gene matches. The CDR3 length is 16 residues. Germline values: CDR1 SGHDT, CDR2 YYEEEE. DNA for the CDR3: TGTGCCAGCAGCTTGGATCTAGCGGGACCTCAAGAGACCCAGTACTTC. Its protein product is CASSLDLAGPQETQYF.

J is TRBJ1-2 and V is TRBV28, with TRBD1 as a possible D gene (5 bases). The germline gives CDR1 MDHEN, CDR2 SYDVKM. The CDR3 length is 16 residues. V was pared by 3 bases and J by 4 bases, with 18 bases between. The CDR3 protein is CASSFSPSGVGYGYTF. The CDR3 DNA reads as TGTGCCAGCAGTTTCTCACCTTCGGGGGTGGGCTATGGCTACACCTTC.

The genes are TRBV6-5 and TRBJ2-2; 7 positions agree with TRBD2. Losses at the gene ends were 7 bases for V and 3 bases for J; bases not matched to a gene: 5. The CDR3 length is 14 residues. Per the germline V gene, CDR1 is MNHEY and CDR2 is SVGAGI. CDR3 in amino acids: CASTPGLYTGELFF. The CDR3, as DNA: TGTGCCAGCACCCCGGGACTATACACCGGGGAGCTGTTTTTT.

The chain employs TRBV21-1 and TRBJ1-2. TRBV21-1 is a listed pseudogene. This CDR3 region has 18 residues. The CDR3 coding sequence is TGTGCCAGCAGCAAAGTTGGGAGGATACCCCCAGGGAACTATGGCTACACCTTC. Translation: CASSKVGRIPPGNYGYTF.

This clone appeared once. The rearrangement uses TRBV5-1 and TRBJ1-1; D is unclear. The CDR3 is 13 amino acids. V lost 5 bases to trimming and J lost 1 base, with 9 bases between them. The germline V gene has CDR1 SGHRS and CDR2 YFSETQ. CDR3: CASRSDPNTEAFF. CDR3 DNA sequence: TGCGCCAGCAGATCCGACCCGAACACTGAAGCTTTCTTT.